Below, one T cell receptor (beta chain) is given with its context. The CDR3 sequence is 13 residues long. V gave up 4 bases and J gave up 3 bases, with 11 bases separating them. Per germline, CDR1 SGHDT and CDR2 YYEEEE. TCRdb fed the 5' RACE reads into MiXCR, producing one record per CDR3 protein. The sample has 280,000 or so distinct CDR3 sequences; 7.5% to 9.5% are singletons. This entry belongs to a study of T-cell memory formation after mild COVID-19. The sample taken for sequencing was PBMCs or a T cell subset sorted from them (not recorded which). This clonotype originated in a man aged 18 to 35 who had mild COVID-19 (a few samples of this study predate the infection). Cell type and time point are not known. The chain joins TRBV5-6 to TRBJ2-7; TRBD1 is a possible D gene (6 bases). The CDR3 nucleotides read TGTGCCAGCAGCACAGGGTGGGACTACGAGCAGTACGTC. Translation: CASSTGWDYEQYV.